Presented here are 16 T cell receptor beta chains from one specimen sequenced in a study of cytomegalovirus exposure and HLA in healthy donors. Primers included in the PCR were 60 Vbeta and 13 Jbeta primers. Method: immunoSEQ multiplex PCR; TCRdb's copy keeps in-frame clones and lacks some. The sample lists about 130,000 clones; 80% to 90% were seen once. The sequencing input was PBMCs. These receptor sequences come from a middle-aged woman in good health and CMV-seropositive.

J is TRBJ2-1 and V is TRBV6-4, with 8 bases lining up with TRBD1. With V trimmed by 5 bases and J by 13 bases, 13 bases remained unmatched. The CDR3 is made up of 14 amino acids. The germline gives CDR1 MRHNA, CDR2 SNTAGT. The CDR3 DNA reads TGTGCCAGCAGTCCGGGACAGGAGCCCCGGGAACAGTTCTTC. Translation: CASSPGQEPREQFF.

This clone showed up just a few times. V usage is TRBV6-5 and J usage is TRBJ2-7; 9 bases are shared with TRBD2. This CDR3 spans 15 amino acids. Germline CDR1 is MNHEY and CDR2 is SVGAGI. V lost 2 bases to trimming and J lost 4 bases; unmatched junction nucleotides: 6. CDR3 residues: CASSYTAGGLYEQYF. CDR3 DNA sequence: TGTGCCAGCAGTTACACAGCGGGAGGACTATACGAGCAGTACTTC.

This sequence joins TRBV5-8 and TRBJ1-1; D is unresolved. Trimming cost V 0 bases and J 8 bases, with 14 bases left between them. Germline values: CDR1 SGHTS, CDR2 YDEGEE. The CDR3 is 14 amino acids. The CDR3 nucleotides are TGTGCCAGCAGCTTGGGGGAGGGAATTAAAGAAGCTTTCTTT. Translating gives CASSLGEGIKEAFF.

DNA of the CDR3: TGCGCCAGCAGCCCATCCCGGACAGTTTGCACCATATATTTT. It encodes CASSPSRTVCTIYF. The chain is built from TRBV4-1 and TRBJ1-3; a weak D match, TRBD1 (6 bases). CDR3 length equals 14 residues. Trimming took off 4 bases at V and 9 bases at J, with 16 bases between the two ends. The germline V gene has CDR1 MGHRA and CDR2 YSYEKL.

The chain links TRBV28 to TRBJ2-7; 9 positions agree with TRBD2. J lost 6 bases, V lost 7 bases, and 10 bases had no gene match. The CDR3 length is 14 residues. Germline V gene data show CDR1 as MDHEN and CDR2 as SYDVKM. CDR3 nucleotides: TGTGCCAGCACTCTTAGCGGGAGACAGCGCGAGCAGTACTTC. Amino acids: CASTLSGRQREQYF.

The rearrangement uses TRBV15 and TRBJ2-3, with TRBD2 identical over 7 bases. Trimming at V came to 3 bases and at J to 4 bases, leaving 10 bases not matched to a gene. The CDR3 totals 16 residues. From germline, CDR1 is LNHNV and CDR2 YYDKDF (reference sequence). Here the CDR3 reads CATSSHAGRGPDTQYF. For the CDR3, the DNA is TGTGCCACCAGCAGCCATGCGGGGAGGGGCCCAGATACGCAGTATTTT.

The J gene is TRBJ2-7, the V gene TRBV12-5, with 9 bases identical to TRBD1. From germline, CDR1 is LGHNT and CDR2 FRNRAP. The CDR3 extends over 16 amino acids. Trimming removed 0 bases from V and 7 bases from J; junction bases left unmatched: 10. This CDR3 reads CASGLVHGTGPLEQYF. DNA for the CDR3: TGTGCTAGTGGTTTGGTACATGGGACAGGGCCCTTGGAGCAGTACTTC.

The rearrangement links TRBV4-3 to TRBJ2-3, with D possibly TRBD1 on 5 matching bases. CDR3 length equals 15 residues. CDR1 and CDR2 (germline): LGHNA, YSLEER. V lost 1 base to trimming and J lost 6 bases, with 14 bases between them. The CDR3 is CASSQGAPAGDTQYF. The DNA of the CDR3 is TGCGCCAGCAGCCAAGGGGCACCAGCAGGGGATACGCAGTATTTT.

This rearrangement joins TRBV5-1 to TRBJ1-6; no clear D gene. The CDR3 loop spans 16 amino acids. Germline-derived CDR1 and CDR2 are SGHRS and YFSETQ. The V and J ends lost 0 bases and 5 bases respectively, with 12 bases between them. Here the CDR3 DNA reads TGCGCCAGCAGCTTGGGAGGAGACGGAAATAATTCACCCCTCCACTTT. It yields the protein CASSLGGDGNNSPLHF.

This clone was picked up one time. The J gene is TRBJ2-5, the V gene TRBV7-2; 10 bases are a match to TRBD1. Germline V CDR1 and CDR2: SGHTA, FQGNSA. The CDR3 has 15 residues. Germline trimming cut 3 bases from V and 5 bases from J; bases unmatched to any gene: 6. The CDR3 DNA follows: TGTGCCAGCAGCTTCCGGACAGGGGGTGGCGAGACCCAGTACTTC. Protein product: CASSFRTGGGETQYF.

This chain connects TRBV5-1 to TRBJ2-2; D perhaps matches TRBD1 (6 bases). The V and J ends lost 4 bases and 7 bases respectively, with 14 bases between them. CDR1 is SGHRS, CDR2 YFSETQ, per germline. This CDR3 spans 14 amino acids. The CDR3 nucleotides read TGCGCCAGCAGCAAGGACAGTTCGAGCGGGGAGCTGTTTTTT. Protein sequence: CASSKDSSSGELFF.

J is TRBJ2-2 and V is TRBV28, with D perhaps TRBD2 (6 bases). The V end was cut by 5 bases, the J end by 0 bases, with 13 bases between. Germline V gene sequence: CDR1 MDHEN, CDR2 SYDVKM. The CDR3 is 16 residues long. CDR3 loop: CASSPGAGSNTGELFF. The CDR3 coding sequence is TGTGCCAGCAGTCCCGGCGCGGGATCGAACACCGGGGAGCTGTTTTTT.

V and J are TRBV7-3 and TRBJ2-1; possible D gene TRBD2, 5 bases. The CDR3 is made up of 14 amino acids. Germline assignment: CDR1 SGHTA and CDR2 FQGTGA. V was shortened by 1 base and J by 7 bases, with 11 bases between the two germline ends. The CDR3 DNA follows: TGTGCCAGCAGCTTAAGTTTAGGAGGAAATGAGCAGTTCTTC. Protein: CASSLSLGGNEQFF.

This clone showed up just once. The V gene is TRBV30, the J gene TRBJ2-2; 8 bases are a match to TRBD1. V shed 3 bases, J shed 1 base, and the junction held 4 bases outside the gene matches. Germline assignment: CDR1 GTSNPN and CDR2 SVGIG (reference sequence). This CDR3 region has 15 residues. The CDR3 DNA sequence: TGTGCCTGGAGCACGGGACAGGTGAACACCGGGGAGCTGTTTTTT. It encodes CAWSTGQVNTGELFF.

V usage is TRBV2 and J usage is TRBJ2-1, with TRBD2 identical over 14 bases. This CDR3 is 16 amino acids long. Germline V CDR1 and CDR2: SNHLY, FYNNEI. J was trimmed by 3 bases and V by 7 bases; bases with no gene match: 5. CDR3 amino acids: CASKIGTSGGYNEQFF. For the CDR3, the DNA is TGTGCCAGCAAGATTGGGACTAGCGGGGGCTACAATGAGCAGTTCTTC.

Only one count was recorded for this clone. The J gene is TRBJ2-7, the V gene TRBV7-9; D call uncertain. The CDR3 is made up of 13 amino acids. In germline, CDR1 is SEHNR, CDR2 FQNEAQ (reference sequence). V was cut by 5 bases and J by 3 bases, with 11 bases left in between. The CDR3 loop reads CASSPGNIYEQYF. In DNA form, the CDR3 reads TGTGCCAGCAGCCCAGGCAACATCTACGAGCAGTACTTC.